Given below is one TCR beta chain in context. Its target is not known. These data are taken from a study of monozygotic twins with cystic fibrosis. Study details: Roughly 3 micrograms of fragmented DNA underwent approximately 15 PCR cycles for library preparation.

Broader study findings: Unrelated CF individuals shared fewer identical clonotypes than monozygotic CF twins.

Libraries were prepared by immunoSEQ multiplex PCR; TCRdb keeps only in-frame clonotypes and omits some of them. There are around 30,000 clones in the sample; roughly nine tenths occur only once, and under 1% lies in the top ten. The clonotype was recovered from a girl aged 2 to 9 with cystic fibrosis. The material sequenced was blood.

This chain's CDR3 is CASSQRGDYNEQFF. CDR3 DNA sequence: TGTGCCAGCAGTCAGCGGGGGGACTACAATGAGCAGTTCTTC. The J gene is TRBJ2-1, the V gene TRBV6-4, with 9 bases fitting TRBD2. The V segment lost 5 bases and the J segment 3 bases; nucleotides outside the gene matches: 2. CDR3 size: 14 residues. CDR1 and CDR2 (germline): MRHNA, SNTAGT.